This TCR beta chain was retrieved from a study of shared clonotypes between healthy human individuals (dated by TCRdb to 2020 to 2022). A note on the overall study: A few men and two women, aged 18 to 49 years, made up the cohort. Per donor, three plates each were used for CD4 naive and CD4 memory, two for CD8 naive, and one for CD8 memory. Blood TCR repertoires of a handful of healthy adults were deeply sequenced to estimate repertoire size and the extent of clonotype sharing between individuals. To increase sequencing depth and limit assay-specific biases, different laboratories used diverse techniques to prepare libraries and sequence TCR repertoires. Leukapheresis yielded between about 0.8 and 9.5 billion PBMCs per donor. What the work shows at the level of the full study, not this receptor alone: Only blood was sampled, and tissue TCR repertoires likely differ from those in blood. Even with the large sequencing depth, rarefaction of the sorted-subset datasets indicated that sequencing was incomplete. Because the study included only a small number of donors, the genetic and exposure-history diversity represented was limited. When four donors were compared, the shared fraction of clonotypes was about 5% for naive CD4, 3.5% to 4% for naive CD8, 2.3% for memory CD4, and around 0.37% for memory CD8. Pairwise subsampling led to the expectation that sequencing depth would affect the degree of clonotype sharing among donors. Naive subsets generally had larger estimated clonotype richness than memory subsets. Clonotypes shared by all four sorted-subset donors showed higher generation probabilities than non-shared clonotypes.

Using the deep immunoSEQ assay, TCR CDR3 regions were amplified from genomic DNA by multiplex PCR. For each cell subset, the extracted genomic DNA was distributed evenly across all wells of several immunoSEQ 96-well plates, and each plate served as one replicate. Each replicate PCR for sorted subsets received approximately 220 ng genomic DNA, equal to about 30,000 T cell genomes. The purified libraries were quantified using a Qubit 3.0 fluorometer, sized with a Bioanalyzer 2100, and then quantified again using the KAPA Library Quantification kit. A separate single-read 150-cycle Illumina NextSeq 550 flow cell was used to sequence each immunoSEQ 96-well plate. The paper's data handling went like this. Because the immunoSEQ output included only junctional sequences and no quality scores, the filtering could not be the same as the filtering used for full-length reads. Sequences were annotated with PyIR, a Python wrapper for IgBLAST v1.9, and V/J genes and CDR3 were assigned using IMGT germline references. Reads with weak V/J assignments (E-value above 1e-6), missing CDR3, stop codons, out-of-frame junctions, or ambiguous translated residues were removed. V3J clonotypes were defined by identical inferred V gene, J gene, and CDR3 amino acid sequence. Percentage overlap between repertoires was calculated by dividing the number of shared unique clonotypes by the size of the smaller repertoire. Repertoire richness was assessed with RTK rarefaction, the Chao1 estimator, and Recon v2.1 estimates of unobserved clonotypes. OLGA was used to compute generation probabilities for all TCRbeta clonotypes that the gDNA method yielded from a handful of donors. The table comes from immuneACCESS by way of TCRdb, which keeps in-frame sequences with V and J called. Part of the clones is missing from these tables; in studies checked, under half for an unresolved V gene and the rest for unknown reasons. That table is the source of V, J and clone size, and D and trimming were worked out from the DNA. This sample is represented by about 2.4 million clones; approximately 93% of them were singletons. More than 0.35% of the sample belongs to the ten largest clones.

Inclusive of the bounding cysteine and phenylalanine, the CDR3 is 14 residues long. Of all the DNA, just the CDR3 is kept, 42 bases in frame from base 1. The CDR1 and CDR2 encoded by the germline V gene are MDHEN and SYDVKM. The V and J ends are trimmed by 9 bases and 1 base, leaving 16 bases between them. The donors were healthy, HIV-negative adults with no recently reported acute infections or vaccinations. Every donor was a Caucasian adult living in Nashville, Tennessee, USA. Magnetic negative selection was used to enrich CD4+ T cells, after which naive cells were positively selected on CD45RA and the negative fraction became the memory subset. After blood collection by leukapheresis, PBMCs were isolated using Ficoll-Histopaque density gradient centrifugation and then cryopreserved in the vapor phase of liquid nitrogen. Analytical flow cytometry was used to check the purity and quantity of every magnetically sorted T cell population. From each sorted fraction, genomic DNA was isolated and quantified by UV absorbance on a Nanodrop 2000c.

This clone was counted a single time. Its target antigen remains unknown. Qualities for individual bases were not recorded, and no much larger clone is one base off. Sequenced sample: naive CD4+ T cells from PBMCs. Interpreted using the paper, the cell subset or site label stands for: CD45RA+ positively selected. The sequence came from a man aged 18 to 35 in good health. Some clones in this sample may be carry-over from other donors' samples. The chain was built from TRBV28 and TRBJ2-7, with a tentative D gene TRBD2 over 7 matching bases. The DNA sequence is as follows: TGTGCCAGTGGGTTGGGGGGGCAGTCCTACGAGCAGTACTTC. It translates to CASGLGGQSYEQYF.